This is a list of T cell receptor beta chains from one sample in a study of shared clonotypes between healthy human individuals. Only in-frame clones appear in the TCRdb table, and some are missing; sequencing was by immunoSEQ multiplex PCR. The sample shows over a million clones, approximately 98.5% of them seen only once. Sample: naive CD4+ T cells sorted from blood. The receptors were gathered from a man aged 25-45 years in good health. Both conserved end residues are part of each CDR3. The D gene is left open where the match is weak. Expanded clones are given a class, and other clones once, few, many or no size at all.

clone size: NA; V gene: TRBV9; D gene: NA; J gene: TRBJ2-3; CDR3 DNA: TGTGCCAGCAGCCCAGTTCGAGGGCGCGATACGCAGTATTTT; CDR3 protein: CASSPVRGRDTQYF
clone size: NA; V gene: TRBV5-4; D gene: NA; J gene: TRBJ1-2; CDR3 DNA: TGTGCCAGCGGGTCCATAGGGTCGGACTATGGCTACACCTTC; CDR3 protein: CASGSIGSDYGYTF
clone size: NA; V gene: TRBV27; D gene: TRBD2; J gene: TRBJ2-7; CDR3 DNA: TGTGCCAGCAGTTGGACTAGCGGGACCCACGAGCAGTACTTC; CDR3 protein: CASSWTSGTHEQYF
clone size: NA; V gene: TRBV5-1; D gene: NA; J gene: TRBJ1-4; CDR3 DNA: TGCGCCAGCACCCCGGTCGGGGCGCTGAGTGAAAAACTGTTTTTT; CDR3 protein: CASTPVGALSEKLFF
clone size: NA; V gene: TRBV2; D gene: TRBD1; J gene: TRBJ2-2; CDR3 DNA: TGTGCCAGCAGTGGACAGGGCGGGACCGGGGAGCTGTTTTTT; CDR3 protein: CASSGQGGTGELFF
clone size: NA; V gene: TRBV30; D gene: NA; J gene: TRBJ2-4; CDR3 DNA: TGTGCCTGGGGACGGCACATTCAGTACTTC; CDR3 protein: CAWGRHIQYF
clone size: NA; V gene: TRBV28; D gene: TRBD1; J gene: TRBJ2-5; CDR3 DNA: TGTGCCAGCAACCTTTCCAAGGGACAGGGAGAGACCCAGTACTTC; CDR3 protein: CASNLSKGQGETQYF
clone size: NA; V gene: TRBV6-1; D gene: TRBD1; J gene: TRBJ2-5; CDR3 DNA: TGTGCCAGCAGTGGTGAGGGACAGGGGATGGAGACCCAGTACTTC; CDR3 protein: CASSGEGQGMETQYF
clone size: NA; V gene: TRBV5-1; D gene: NA; J gene: TRBJ2-1; CDR3 DNA: TGCGCCAGCAGCCCTCTGTCGACGCGGTTGTCCTACAATGAGCAGTTCTTC; CDR3 protein: CASSPLSTRLSYNEQFF
clone size: NA; V gene: TRBV9; D gene: TRBD2; J gene: TRBJ2-3; CDR3 DNA: TGTGCCAGCAGCGTACTAGCGGTGAGCACAGATACGCAGTATTTT; CDR3 protein: CASSVLAVSTDTQYF
clone size: NA; V gene: TRBV5-8; D gene: NA; J gene: TRBJ2-4; CDR3 DNA: TGTGCCAGCCTCAGGCGGGACGGAAAAAACATTCAGTACTTC; CDR3 protein: CASLRRDGKNIQYF
clone size: NA; V gene: TRBV9; D gene: TRBD2; J gene: TRBJ2-7; CDR3 DNA: TGTGCCAGCAGCGTATCGACTAGCGGGAGAGGATCCTACGAGCAGTACTTC; CDR3 protein: CASSVSTSGRGSYEQYF
clone size: once; V gene: TRBV5-1; D gene: NA; J gene: TRBJ2-1; CDR3 DNA: TGCGCCAGCAGCTTACTGGCGGGTTCCTACAATGAGCAGTTCTTC; CDR3 protein: CASSLLAGSYNEQFF
clone size: NA; V gene: TRBV7-6; D gene: NA; J gene: TRBJ2-5; CDR3 DNA: TGTGCCAGCAGCTTGCCCTACAGAGGTGAGAAGACCCAGTACTTC; CDR3 protein: CASSLPYRGEKTQYF
clone size: NA; V gene: TRBV6-5; D gene: NA; J gene: TRBJ1-1; CDR3 DNA: TGTGCCAGCAGTTACACGACTCCCGGGAACACTGAAGCTTTCTTT; CDR3 protein: CASSYTTPGNTEAFF
clone size: NA; V gene: TRBV15; D gene: NA; J gene: TRBJ2-1; CDR3 DNA: TGTGCCACCACCTACGACTCCTACAATGAGCAGTTCTTC; CDR3 protein: CATTYDSYNEQFF
clone size: once; V gene: TRBV18; D gene: TRBD2; J gene: TRBJ2-1; CDR3 DNA: TGTGCCAGCTCACCTCCAGCGGGAGGGAGTGGCAATGAGCAGTTCTTC; CDR3 protein: CASSPPAGGSGNEQFF
clone size: NA; V gene: TRBV20-1; D gene: TRBD2; J gene: TRBJ2-5; CDR3 DNA: TGCAGTCGGACTAGTATAGAGACCCAGTACTTC; CDR3 protein: CSRTSIETQYF
clone size: NA; V gene: TRBV2; D gene: TRBD1; J gene: TRBJ1-2; CDR3 DNA: TGTGCCAGCAGTTACGGAGCCGGGGACAGTCGTGGCTACACCTTC; CDR3 protein: CASSYGAGDSRGYTF
clone size: NA; V gene: TRBV4-3; D gene: NA; J gene: TRBJ1-2; CDR3 DNA: TGCGCCAGCAGCCAAGAAGCTAGCTATGGCTACACCTTC; CDR3 protein: CASSQEASYGYTF
clone size: NA; V gene: TRBV9; D gene: NA; J gene: TRBJ2-1; CDR3 DNA: TGTGCCAGCAGCGTAGTTATGAACAATGAGCAGTTCTTC; CDR3 protein: CASSVVMNNEQFF
clone size: NA; V gene: TRBV6-5; D gene: NA; J gene: TRBJ2-7; CDR3 DNA: TGTGCCAGCAGTCGAGGCCGCTCCTACGAGCAGTACTTC; CDR3 protein: CASSRGRSYEQYF
clone size: NA; V gene: TRBV6-1; D gene: NA; J gene: TRBJ1-4; CDR3 DNA: TGTGCCAGCAGGGAAACAGTAGGTGAAAAACTGTTTTTT; CDR3 protein: CASRETVGEKLFF
clone size: NA; V gene: TRBV28; D gene: NA; J gene: TRBJ2-5; CDR3 DNA: TGTGCCAGCAGCGACCCGGACCGTCGGGGAGAGACCCAGTACTTC; CDR3 protein: CASSDPDRRGETQYF
clone size: NA; V gene: TRBV28; D gene: NA; J gene: TRBJ2-3; CDR3 DNA: TGTGCCAGCAGTTGGGCGGATACGCAGTATTTT; CDR3 protein: CASSWADTQYF
clone size: NA; V gene: TRBV28; D gene: NA; J gene: TRBJ2-7; CDR3 DNA: TGTGCCAGCACAACTACCTCAGTCGGGCAGTACTTC; CDR3 protein: CASTTTSVGQYF
clone size: NA; V gene: TRBV2; D gene: NA; J gene: TRBJ2-3; CDR3 DNA: TGTGCCAGCAGTGACCAGGGGAGAGGGGATACGCAGTATTTT; CDR3 protein: CASSDQGRGDTQYF
clone size: NA; V gene: TRBV19; D gene: NA; J gene: TRBJ1-5; CDR3 DNA: TGTGCCAGTAGTGAAACAGGGATCTTGAATCAGCCCCAGCATTTT; CDR3 protein: CASSETGILNQPQHF
clone size: NA; V gene: TRBV5-1; D gene: NA; J gene: TRBJ2-3; CDR3 DNA: TGCGCCAGCCGATTATCCCCGACCGGCACAGATACGCAGTATTTT; CDR3 protein: CASRLSPTGTDTQYF
clone size: NA; V gene: TRBV5-1; D gene: NA; J gene: TRBJ2-3; CDR3 DNA: TGCGCCAGCAGCTCCTACGGAAGGGATACGCAGTATTTT; CDR3 protein: CASSSYGRDTQYF
clone size: NA; V gene: TRBV18; D gene: NA; J gene: TRBJ2-3; CDR3 DNA: TGTGCCAGCTCACGCACTGGGTGGGCGATCACAGATACGCAGTATTTT; CDR3 protein: CASSRTGWAITDTQYF
clone size: NA; V gene: TRBV2; D gene: NA; J gene: TRBJ2-1; CDR3 DNA: TGTGCCAGCAGTGAAGAAGGGCGGCCGTACGATGAGCAGTTCTTC; CDR3 protein: CASSEEGRPYDEQFF
clone size: NA; V gene: TRBV28; D gene: TRBD2; J gene: TRBJ2-3; CDR3 DNA: TGTGCCAGCAGTTCTAGCGGGAGTGCAGATACGCAGTATTTT; CDR3 protein: CASSSSGSADTQYF